This TCR beta chain was documented in a study of vaccination effects on CD4 cells after COVID-19 (dated 2022 in TCRdb). Turning to the overall study: Three convalescent patients were sampled early (day +14) and late (day +241, +227, +161 respectively) after vaccination. Post-vaccine samples across the study were collected a median of 72 days after the second dose, with a range of 14 to 241. In both COVID-19 convalescent patients and infection-naive vaccine recipients, the study compared SARS-CoV-2 spike-specific CD4+ TCR repertoires from before mRNA vaccination with those from after it. Altogether, approximately 10 COVID-19 convalescent patients and a handful of SARS-CoV-2-naive healthy vaccine recipients made up the full study. Cultures from other donors in the study were sequenced using the Oncomine TCR Beta short-read assay on an Illumina iSeq 100. Here is what the overall study found, with its caveats: In convalescent patients, the post-vaccine spike-reactive repertoire was composed mainly of new vaccine-induced clones that were largely distinct from infection-induced clones. Clones induced by infection and clones induced by vaccination both contracted markedly at late timepoints after vaccination, which fits with T cell responses waning over time. The study was limited by a small number of convalescent patients and lacked early post-infection timepoints.

The CDR3 holds 16 amino acids from the cysteine to the phenylalanine. Only the CDR3 part of the read is kept: 48 bases, read in frame from the first base. CDR1 and CDR2, per the germline V gene, are SGHTA and FQGTGA. The junction shows trimming of 2 bases on V and 9 bases on J, and the gene matches do not reach 13 bases of it. The receptor library was made with the immunoSEQ multiplex PCR assay. DNA from the cultured and isolated CD4+ T cells underwent TCR beta CDR3 sequencing. Turning to the authors' computational methods: Non-productive TCR sequences were discarded, and reads were trimmed to the CDR3 region, with only CDR3s of 7 or more amino acids retained. Antigen-specific clonotypes were identified with the MANAFEST web app by comparing expansion in peptide wells against reference cultures. For clones to be considered positive, expansion at FDR<0.05 versus reference and all other wells, an odds ratio above 5, and a frequency above 0.1% in two replicate wells were required. Clonotypes significantly expanded in SARS-CoV-2 spike wells and in at least one common cold coronavirus spike condition were defined as cross-reactive. CDR3 similarity was assessed by Levenshtein distance with the stringdist R package, and unrooted trees were built with ape in R 3.6.1. Held by TCRdb, this immuneACCESS table contains in-frame sequences only and omits some clones. Under half of the omission traces to an unresolved V gene where checked; the cause of the rest is unknown. V and J calls and clone size come straight from that table; D and trimming were deduced from the DNA. The sample table records 13,000 to 15,000 clones; around 82% of these occur just once. Together, the top ten hold 15% to 20% of the sample.

The ViraFEST assay stimulated PBMC with viral peptide pools and then used TCR sequencing to identify antigen-specific CD4+ T cell clonotypes by expansion. After 10 days of culture, CD4+ T cells were isolated with the EasySep CD4+ T cell isolation kit. Convalescent patients had PCR-confirmed SARS-CoV-2 infection between March and December 2020, before Alpha, Beta and Delta variants emerged in the United States. Each participant got two doses of an mRNA SARS-CoV-2 vaccine, either BNT162b2 or mRNA-1273. Roughly 1.9 million PBMC per well were cultured with approximately 10 ug/ml peptides in IMDM containing approximately 4.6% human AB serum, 8.5 to 10 IU/ml IL-2 and gentamicin. On days 3 and 7, half of the culture medium was replaced with fresh IL-2-containing medium. Unless otherwise noted, each peptide stimulation condition was cultured in triplicate wells. Using Ficoll-Paque Plus gradient centrifugation, PBMC were separated from whole blood and then either used fresh or cryopreserved at -140C. The overlapping peptide pools covered the spike proteins of SARS-CoV-2 as well as those of the common cold coronaviruses HCoV-NL63, HCoV-OC43 and HCoV-229E. Genomic DNA was extracted from cultured CD4+ T cells with the QIAamp micro DNA kit.

Regarding this clone: Its antigen remains undetermined. No much larger clone is present one base from it, and per-base qualities are unavailable.

This TCR was recovered from a human donor who had a prior SARS-CoV-2 infection. The sequenced sample was CD4+ T cells from PBMCs cultured with SARS-CoV-2 spike peptides, obtained after COVID-19 vaccination. The label giving this sample's cell subset or site can be read as: SARS-CoV-2 spike overlapping peptide pool stimulation. The chain couples TRBV7-3 to TRBJ2-1, and 7 junction bases match TRBD2. The CDR3 protein sequence reads: CASSLWDLRERGEQFF. The DNA is as follows: TGTGCCAGCAGCTTATGGGATCTCCGGGAGCGGGGTGAGCAGTTCTTC.